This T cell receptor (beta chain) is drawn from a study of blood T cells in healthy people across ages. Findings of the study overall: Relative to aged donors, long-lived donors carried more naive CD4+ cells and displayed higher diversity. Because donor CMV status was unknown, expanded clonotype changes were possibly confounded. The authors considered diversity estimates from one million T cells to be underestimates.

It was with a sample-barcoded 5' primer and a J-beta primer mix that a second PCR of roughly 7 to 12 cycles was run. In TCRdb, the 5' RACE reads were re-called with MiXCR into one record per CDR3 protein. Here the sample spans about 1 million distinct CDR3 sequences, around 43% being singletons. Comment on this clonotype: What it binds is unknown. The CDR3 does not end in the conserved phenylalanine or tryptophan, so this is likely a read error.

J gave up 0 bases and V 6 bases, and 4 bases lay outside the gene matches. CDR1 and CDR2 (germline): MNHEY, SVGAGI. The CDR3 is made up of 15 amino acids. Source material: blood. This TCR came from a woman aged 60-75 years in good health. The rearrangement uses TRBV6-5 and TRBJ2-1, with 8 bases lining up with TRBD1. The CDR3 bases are TGTGCCAGCAGCTCAGACAGGGGCTCCTACAATGAGCAGTTCTTA. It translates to CASSSDRGSYNEQFL.